The entry below describes one T cell receptor beta chain. Antigen unknown. This specimen belongs to a study of shared clonotypes between healthy human individuals. Whole-study findings and limits: Sampling involved blood alone; tissue repertoires likely differ. Represented genetic and exposure-history diversity was restricted by having few donors.

The assay was run at deep level. Some clones are missing from TCRdb's copy, which holds only in-frame ones; the method was immunoSEQ multiplex PCR. The table lists fewer than 550,000 clones, around 79% of them singletons. V gave up 3 bases and J gave up 3 bases, with 18 bases separating them. The germline V gene has CDR1 KGHSH and CDR2 LQKENI. This CDR3 is 16 amino acids long. The receptor was derived from a middle-aged woman in good health. Some clones in this sample may be carry-over from other donors' samples. Sequencing was carried out using PBMCs. The chain combines TRBV18 with TRBJ2-7; D is unresolved. The CDR3 nucleotides are TGTGCCAGCTCACCCCCTGGATCTATGGCACTCTACGAGCAGTACTTC. Amino acid sequence: CASSPPGSMALYEQYF.